This entry lists 12 T cell receptor beta chains sequenced from one sample in a study of cytomegalovirus exposure and HLA in healthy donors. PCR employed 60 Vbeta and 13 Jbeta primers. Clones were sequenced by immunoSEQ multiplex PCR, and TCRdb holds only the in-frame ones, with some missing. This sample carries around 190,000 clones, more than 75% of them seen once, and the ten largest clones take roughly 13%. Source material: PBMCs. These receptors all come from a woman in her thirties in good health and CMV-seropositive.

The chain combines TRBV5-4 with TRBJ1-1, with TRBD1 matching 9 bases. Germline V gene data show CDR1 as SGHNT and CDR2 as YYREEE (reference sequence). This CDR3 region has 13 residues. The V gene end was trimmed by 4 bases and the J gene end by 11 bases; junction bases not matched to a gene: 9. The CDR3 spells CASSQRTGEGAFF. In DNA form, the CDR3 reads TGTGCCAGCAGCCAAAGGACAGGGGAGGGGGCTTTCTTT.

The sample holds one count of this clone. The J gene is TRBJ1-4, the V gene TRBV29-1; 7 nucleotides match TRBD1. CDR1 and CDR2 from the germline V gene are SQVTM and ANQGSEA. The V segment lost 0 bases and the J segment 10 bases; nucleotides outside the gene matches: 8. The CDR3 is made up of 14 amino acids. The CDR3 reads CSVEEEGAAVKLFF. In DNA form, the CDR3 reads TGCAGCGTTGAAGAAGAGGGGGCCGCCGTAAAACTGTTTTTT.

The rearrangement uses TRBV5-1 and TRBJ1-2; 8 bases are shared with TRBD1. This CDR3 comprises 13 residues. After removal of 4 bases from V and 3 bases from J, the junction contained 2 bases not matched to a gene. Germline V gene sequence: CDR1 SGHRS, CDR2 YFSETQ. The CDR3 coding sequence is TGCGCCAGCAGCCTGACAGGGGACTATGGCTACACCTTC. Translating gives CASSLTGDYGYTF.

The gene calls are TRBV29-1 and TRBJ2-7, with a weak D call TRBD1 (5 bases). CDR1 and CDR2 (germline): SQVTM, ANQGSEA. The CDR3 totals 13 residues. The ends were cut back, 4 bases at V and 5 bases at J, with 15 bases in the middle. Here the CDR3 reads CSVGGKGVDEQYF. In DNA form, the CDR3 reads TGCAGCGTTGGCGGAAAAGGGGTGGACGAGCAGTACTTC.

This clone appeared once. The chain is built from TRBV7-8 and TRBJ1-1; TRBD1 aligns across 11 bases. Trimming cost V 0 bases and J 2 bases; bases outside gene matches: 8. CDR1 is SGHVS, CDR2 FQNEAQ, per germline. The CDR3 extends over 18 amino acids. The CDR3 sequence: CASSLARDRGRENTEAFF. The CDR3 DNA is TGTGCCAGCAGCTTAGCCCGGGACAGGGGGAGGGAAAACACTGAAGCTTTCTTT. The full variable domain, rest sourced from reference TRBV7-8 and TRBJ1-1, is GAGVSQSPRYKVAKRGQDVALRCDPISGHVSLFWYQQALGQGPEFLTYFQNEAQLDKSGLPSDRFFAERPEGSVSTLKIQRTQQEDSAVYLCASSLARDRGRENTEAFFGQGTRLTVV.

V usage is TRBV2 and J usage is TRBJ1-2, with 9 bases identical to TRBD1. V shed 5 bases and J 5 bases; nucleotides not matched to a gene: 6. Germline V gene lookup returns CDR1 SNHLY and CDR2 FYNNEI. There are 14 residues in the CDR3. The CDR3 spells CASSMSTGGYGYTF. The CDR3, as DNA: TGTGCCAGCAGTATGTCGACAGGGGGATATGGCTACACCTTC.

This clone was detected once. This chain uses TRBV19 with TRBJ1-1; 8 bases are a match to TRBD1. The CDR3 runs to 13 residues. Losses at the gene ends were 5 bases for V and 7 bases for J; bases not matched to a gene: 6. Germline CDR1 reads LNHDA; CDR2 reads SQIVND (reference sequence). CDR3 region: CASSRTGRIEAFF. CDR3 DNA: TGTGCCAGTAGTCGGACAGGGAGGATTGAAGCTTTCTTT.

Worth noting for this clone: A junction boundary mismatches the germline segment, possibly from a read error. Other DNA sequences in the sample encode the same CDR3. This chain joins TRBV15 and TRBJ1-4; TRBD1 matches 7 bases. Germline loops: CDR1 LNHNV, CDR2 YYDKDF (reference sequence). The CDR3 sequence is 16 residues long. CDR3 amino acids: CATSTLRQGLNEKLFF. The CDR3, as DNA: TGCGCCACCAGCACCCTACGACAGGGTCTAAATGAAAAACTGTTTTTT.

This chain joins TRBV9 and TRBJ2-3, with TRBD2 matching over 8 bases. The V gene's germline CDR1 is SGDLS and CDR2 YYNGEE. The CDR3 runs to 15 residues. V shed 4 bases and J 2 bases; nucleotides not matched to a gene: 6. The CDR3 loop is CASSPTSGYTDTQYF. DNA of the CDR3: TGTGCCAGCAGCCCAACTAGCGGTTACACAGATACGCAGTATTTT.

The DNA for the CDR3 is TGTGCCAGAAGCCTACGGACTAGCGGGAGGGCCGTAGAGCAGTTCTTC. It is translated as CARSLRTSGRAVEQFF. The chain is built from TRBV5-3 and TRBJ2-1, with TRBD2 identical over 15 bases. TRBV5-3 is reported as an ORF; its role is uncertain. V lost 4 bases and J lost 10; bases outside the gene matches: 9. The CDR3 is 16 amino acids.

This rearrangement joins TRBV27 to TRBJ2-5, with 8 bases lining up with TRBD1. The J call is uncertain, as TRBJ2-7 better fits the DNA end. The germline gives CDR1 MNHEY, CDR2 SMNVEV (reference sequence). The CDR3 runs 14 residues. The CDR3, as DNA: TGTGCCAGCCGGCCGACAGGGGTGCCCTACGAGCAGTACTTC. This encodes CASRPTGVPYEQYF.

In this sample, this clone turned up once. CDR3 sequence (DNA): TGTGCCAGCAGCTTCGGGACTAGCGGGAGTAAGGGCCCAGAGACCCAGTACTTC. Residues: CASSFGTSGSKGPETQYF. V and J are TRBV11-2 and TRBJ2-5; 14 bases agree with TRBD2. The CDR3 covers 18 residues. J lost 4 bases, V lost 3 bases, and 10 bases had no gene match. Germline CDR1 SGHAT, CDR2 FQNNGV.